Shown below are 18 T cell receptor beta chains from a single sample sequenced in a study of cytomegalovirus exposure and HLA in healthy donors. Amplification used 60 Vbeta primers and 13 Jbeta primers. Sequencing was performed with immunoSEQ multiplex PCR; in TCRdb, only in-frame clones are kept and a portion is missing. This sample has under 75,000 clones, with around 70% found just once. The sequenced material came from PBMCs. The receptors come from a human donor in good health.

J is TRBJ2-1 and V is TRBV15, with TRBD2 matching 12 bases. CDR1 LNHNV and CDR2 YYDKDF come from the germline V gene (reference sequence). The CDR3 sequence is 13 residues long. V lost 9 bases to trimming and J lost 8 bases; unmatched junction nucleotides: 5. The CDR3 sequence: CATGLAGSDEQFF. The CDR3 DNA reads as TGTGCCACAGGACTAGCGGGAAGTGATGAGCAGTTCTTC.

The rearrangement links TRBV6-1 to TRBJ1-5, with 7 bases fitting TRBD1. The V segment lost 5 bases and the J segment 9 bases; nucleotides outside the gene matches: 7. Looked up from germline, CDR1 is MNHNS and CDR2 is SASEGT. The CDR3 totals 13 residues. The CDR3 here is CASSTTGVMPQHF. As DNA, the CDR3 is TGTGCCAGCAGTACTACAGGGGTCATGCCCCAGCATTTT.

The chain joins TRBV15 to TRBJ1-5; TRBD1 agrees at 7 bases. The germline gives CDR1 LNHNV, CDR2 YYDKDF (reference sequence). The CDR3 is made up of 15 amino acids. J was trimmed by 3 bases and V by 2 bases; bases with no gene match: 4. CDR3 nucleotide sequence: TGTGCCACCAGCAGAAAGGGACAGTTCAATCAGCCCCAGCATTTT. Translating it yields CATSRKGQFNQPQHF.

This clone was recorded a few times. V gene TRBV29-1 combines with J gene TRBJ2-1; D perhaps matches TRBD2 (6 bases). Germline CDR1 SQVTM, CDR2 ANQGSEA. The CDR3 is 15 amino acids. V dropped 3 bases and J dropped 3 bases, with 15 bases sitting between them. The CDR3: CSVDGTEAFYNEQFF. The CDR3 region has the DNA TGCAGCGTTGACGGGACTGAAGCGTTCTACAATGAGCAGTTCTTC.

This clone came up a few times. The chain combines TRBV7-2 with TRBJ1-6; 8 nucleotides line up with TRBD1. With V trimmed by 2 bases and J by 7 bases, 7 bases remained unmatched. The CDR3 loop spans 16 amino acids. Germline CDR1 reads SGHTA; CDR2 reads FQGNSA. The CDR3 nucleotides read TGTGCCAGCAGCTTAAATCTTGCAGGGGGCAATTCACCCCTCCACTTT. It specifies CASSLNLAGGNSPLHF.

This clone occurred once. This chain joins TRBV5-4 and TRBJ2-1, with 7 bases identical to TRBD1. The CDR3 consists of 15 residues. Germline V gene data show CDR1 as SGHNT and CDR2 as YYREEE (reference sequence). The J segment lost 5 bases and the V segment lost 3 bases, leaving 8 bases of the junction unmatched. The CDR3 spells CASSSAGTANNEQFF. Here the CDR3 DNA reads TGTGCCAGCAGCTCCGCCGGGACAGCCAACAATGAGCAGTTCTTC.

A note on this clone: This same CDR3 is encoded by further DNA sequences in the sample. The CDR3 spells CAIRGTNTEAFF. CDR3 coding DNA: TGTGCCATCCGGGGGACCAACACTGAAGCTTTCTTT. V usage is TRBV10-3 and J usage is TRBJ1-1, with TRBD1 as a possible D gene (5 bases). The CDR3 extends over 12 amino acids. Germline loops: CDR1 ENHRY, CDR2 SYGVKD. V was clipped by 8 bases and J by 2 bases, with 9 bases between them.

The genes are TRBV28 and TRBJ1-2, with D unresolved. The V end lost 11 bases, the J end lost 5 bases, and 15 bases lay between the germline ends. The CDR3 length is 12 residues. Germline CDR1 is MDHEN and CDR2 is SYDVKM. The CDR3, as DNA: TGTGCCTCCTCCCTAGAGGAATATGGCTACACCTTC. This encodes CASSLEEYGYTF.

Notes on this clone: Other nucleotide sequences in the sample specify the same CDR3. This chain uses TRBV29-1 with TRBJ2-5; perhaps TRBD2 as D (6 bases). The V end lost 1 base, the J end lost 5 bases, and 11 bases lay between the germline ends. The CDR3 totals 13 residues. The germline V gene encodes CDR1 SQVTM and CDR2 ANQGSEA. This CDR3 reads CSVEAGVGETQYF. DNA for the CDR3: TGCAGCGTTGAAGCGGGAGTGGGGGAGACCCAGTACTTC.

The chain couples TRBV7-2 to TRBJ2-2; the match to TRBD1 covers 7 bases. V dropped 5 bases and J dropped 6; count of bases not matched to a gene: 12. Germline assignment: CDR1 SGHTA and CDR2 FQGNSA. CDR3 size: 16 residues. CDR3 region: CASSPRQGREAGELFF. CDR3 in DNA: TGTGCCAGCAGCCCGAGACAGGGAAGGGAAGCCGGGGAGCTGTTTTTT.

V and J are TRBV29-1 and TRBJ2-7, with a tentative D call TRBD2 (5 bases). The length of the CDR3 is 12 residues. Per the germline V gene, CDR1 is SQVTM and CDR2 is ANQGSEA. The V end was cut by 5 bases, the J end by 2 bases, with 10 bases between. CDR3 DNA sequence: TGCAGCGTTTTATTCGGGGCCTACGAGCAGTACTTC. Translating gives CSVLFGAYEQYF.

V and J are TRBV28 and TRBJ1-4; no firm D call. V gave up 4 bases and J gave up 2 bases, with 8 bases separating them. This CDR3 is built from 14 residues. Germline V gene data show CDR1 as MDHEN and CDR2 as SYDVKM. The CDR3 reads CASSSPGTNEKLFF. CDR3 nucleotides: TGTGCCAGCAGTTCGCCCGGGACTAATGAAAAACTGTTTTTT.

This clone was recorded once. The chain uses TRBV5-1 and TRBJ1-5; 8 bases fit TRBD1. CDR3 length: 16 residues. After removal of 0 bases from V and 2 bases from J, the junction contained 4 bases not matched to a gene. CDR1 is SGHRS and CDR2 is YFSETQ in the germline V gene. CDR3 nucleotide sequence: TGCGCCAGCAGCTTGGGGACAGGGACTGGCAATCAGCCCCAGCATTTT. It yields the protein CASSLGTGTGNQPQHF.

This chain joins TRBV30 and TRBJ2-7; 12 nucleotides agree with TRBD2. This CDR3 region has 16 residues. J gave up 5 bases and V 8 bases, and 16 bases lay outside the gene matches. Germline CDR1 and CDR2: GTSNPN and SVGIG (reference sequence). CDR3 protein: CAAKGLAGPSDHEQYF. The CDR3 region has the DNA TGTGCCGCTAAGGGACTAGCGGGCCCCTCGGACCACGAGCAGTACTTC.

This chain connects TRBV13 to TRBJ2-3, with TRBD1 matching 8 bases. Germline values: CDR1 PRHDT, CDR2 FYEKMQ (reference sequence). The length of the CDR3 is 14 residues. V trimming: 4 bases; J trimming: 5 bases; junction bases outside the gene matches: 5. The CDR3 coding sequence is TGTGCCAGCAGCTCCCGACAGGGGAAAGATACGCAGTATTTT. Its translation: CASSSRQGKDTQYF.

The table lists this clone with a count of one. V usage is TRBV6-1 and J usage is TRBJ1-3; the match to TRBD1 covers 7 bases. J lost 0 bases, V lost 0 bases, and 5 bases had no gene match. The CDR3 covers 17 residues. Looked up from germline, CDR1 is MNHNS and CDR2 is SASEGT. In DNA form, the CDR3 reads TGTGCCAGCAGTGAAGCGTCAGGGACAGCCTCTGGAAACACCATATATTTT. Its protein product is CASSEASGTASGNTIYF.

This clone was seen more than once but under ten times. The CDR3 sequence: CASSLMTGGTSNQPQHF. The CDR3 coding sequence is TGCGCCAGCAGTTTAATGACAGGGGGAACGAGCAATCAGCCCCAGCATTTT. This sequence joins TRBV10-1 and TRBJ1-5, with TRBD1 matching 9 bases. Germline V gives CDR1 WNHNN, CDR2 SYGVQD (reference sequence). V shed 5 bases and J 1 base; nucleotides not matched to a gene: 9. There are 17 residues in the CDR3.

The rearrangement joins TRBV4-2 to TRBJ2-3; 7 bases align to TRBD2. The V gene's germline CDR1 is LGHNA and CDR2 YNFKEQ. CDR3 length: 16 amino acids. Unmatched junction bases numbered 8, after V lost 5 bases and J lost 0 bases. This CDR3 is CASSAVLATSTDTQYF. CDR3 nucleotides: TGTGCCAGCAGCGCGGTACTAGCGACTAGCACAGATACGCAGTATTTT.